This T cell receptor (beta chain) was observed in a study of T cell responses to AZD1222 COVID-19 vaccine. Notes on the study in general: A mostly white British donor set with more females was recruited, and clonal diversity was possibly underestimated. Increased Spike-specific TCR breadth and depth were observed after two AZD1222 doses.

The V gene lost 3 bases and the J gene lost 12 bases, with 16 bases spanning the gap. CDR3 length equals 13 residues. Per germline, CDR1 SGHNT and CDR2 YYREEE (reference sequence). Worth noting for this clone: Its antigen is unidentified.

Generated by immunoSEQ multiplex PCR, the TCRdb table keeps only in-frame clones and is missing some. The top ten hold over 4.5% of the sample, which has 150,000 to 200,000 clones, 85% to 95% seen once. Sample: peripheral blood, taken 28 days after the second AZD1222 dose. This sequence was found in an adult who received the AZD1222 COVID-19 vaccine. The V and J genes are TRBV5-4 and TRBJ2-1, with D unresolved. CDR3 residues: CASSSVRQYVQFF. CDR3 bases: TGTGCCAGCAGCTCGGTTCGGCAGTACGTGCAGTTCTTC.